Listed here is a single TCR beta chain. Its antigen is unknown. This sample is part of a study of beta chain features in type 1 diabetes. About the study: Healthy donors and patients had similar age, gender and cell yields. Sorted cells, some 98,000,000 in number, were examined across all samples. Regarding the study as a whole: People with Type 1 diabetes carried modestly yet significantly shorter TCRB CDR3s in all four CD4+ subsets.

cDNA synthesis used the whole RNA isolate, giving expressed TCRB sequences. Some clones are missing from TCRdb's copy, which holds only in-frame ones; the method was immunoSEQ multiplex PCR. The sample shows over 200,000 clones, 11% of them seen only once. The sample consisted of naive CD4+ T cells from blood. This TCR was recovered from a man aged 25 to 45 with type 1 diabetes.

The DNA of the CDR3 is TGTGCCAGCAGTTACAAGGGACAACGGTTCTTC. It yields the protein CASSYKGQRFF. This chain links TRBV6-5 with TRBJ2-1; possible D gene TRBD1, 6 bases. The V gene lost 2 bases and the J gene lost 15 bases, with 11 bases spanning the gap. CDR3 size: 11 residues. Germline CDR1 is MNHEY and CDR2 is SVGAGI.